Each of the 23 T cell receptor beta chains below was sequenced from the same sample in a study of identifying expanded T cells in peripheral blood. Using immunoSEQ multiplex PCR, the repertoire was profiled, and TCRdb retains in-frame clones only, with some absent. The top ten clones hold 4% to 5.5% of a sample with tens of thousands of clones, about 85% of them seen once. Input material: blood. The receptors were gathered from a person aged 18 to 70 in good health.

This rearrangement joins TRBV9 to TRBJ1-5, with unresolved D. CDR3 length: 15 residues. The V end was cut by 2 bases, the J end by 2 bases, with 11 bases between. CDR1 SGDLS and CDR2 YYNGEE come from the germline V gene. This CDR3 is CASSVDGVGNQPQHF. CDR3 DNA: TGTGCCAGCAGCGTCGATGGAGTGGGCAATCAGCCCCAGCATTTT.

The chain recombines TRBV6-5 with TRBJ1-6; 7 positions match TRBD1. Germline values: CDR1 MNHEY, CDR2 SVGAGI. The junction had 4 bases not matched to a gene; V was cut back by 3 bases and J by 5 bases. This CDR3 spans 15 amino acids. CDR3 coding DNA: TGTGCCAGCAGTTATGAGGGGGCAGATAATTCACCCCTCCACTTT. Amino acids: CASSYEGADNSPLHF.

The chain uses TRBV27 and TRBJ1-5; 8 bases map to TRBD1. V lost 8 bases to trimming and J lost 7 bases; unmatched junction nucleotides: 16. In germline, CDR1 is MNHEY, CDR2 SMNVEV (reference sequence). The CDR3 sequence is 16 residues long. CDR3 amino acids: CASAKTRTGNRQPQHF. CDR3 nucleotide sequence: TGTGCCAGCGCCAAAACCCGGACAGGGAATAGGCAGCCCCAGCATTTT.

This chain links TRBV19 with TRBJ2-1; 8 nucleotides line up with TRBD1. After removal of 4 bases from V and 4 bases from J, the junction contained 3 bases not matched to a gene. This CDR3 is 14 amino acids long. Germline V CDR1 and CDR2: LNHDA, SQIVND (reference sequence). CDR3 coding DNA: TGTGCCAGTAGTAGCCAGGGGGCGTACAATGAGCAGTTCTTC. As protein: CASSSQGAYNEQFF.

The chain is built from TRBV7-3 and TRBJ2-3; TRBD2 matches 8 bases. The V and J ends lost 0 bases and 3 bases, in that order; junction bases with no gene match: 5. Per germline, CDR1 SGHTA and CDR2 FQGTGA. CDR3 length: 16 residues. CDR3: CASSLTGAGVTDTQYF. The DNA of the CDR3 is TGTGCCAGCAGCTTAACGGGAGCGGGGGTTACAGATACGCAGTATTTT.

The V gene is TRBV19, the J gene TRBJ1-6; D is undetermined. V lost 3 bases to trimming and J lost 0 bases, with 15 bases between them. This CDR3 has 18 residues. Germline CDR1 is LNHDA and CDR2 is SQIVND (reference sequence). The CDR3 sequence: CASSIRRTDDSYNSPLHF. In nucleotides, the CDR3 is TGTGCCAGTAGTATCAGGCGGACCGACGACTCCTATAATTCACCCCTCCACTTT.

This chain uses TRBV11-2 with TRBJ2-5, with 10 nucleotides matching TRBD2. This CDR3 has 16 residues. CDR1 and CDR2 (germline): SGHAT, FQNNGV. V lost 6 bases to trimming and J lost 1 base; unmatched junction nucleotides: 8. CDR3 nucleotides: TGTGCCAGCAGACGGTCTAGCGGGGGACTCCAAGAGACCCAGTACTTC. It is translated as CASRRSSGGLQETQYF.

The chain links TRBV14 to TRBJ1-6; perhaps TRBD1 as D (5 bases). V was pared by 0 bases and J by 0 bases, with 15 bases between. Germline CDR1 reads SGHDN; CDR2 reads FVKESK. The CDR3 is 19 amino acids. The CDR3 DNA follows: TGTGCCAGCAGCCAAGATTGGGGGACGGCGAGCTCCTATAATTCACCCCTCCACTTT. This sequence encodes CASSQDWGTASSYNSPLHF.

The V call is TRBV11-2, the J call TRBJ2-5; D not resolved. The germline V and J ends were trimmed by 3 bases and 5 bases, with 10 bases remaining between them. Germline CDR1 and CDR2: SGHAT and FQNNGV. The CDR3 runs to 13 residues. CDR3 in amino acids: CASSLSVAETQYF. The CDR3 nucleotides are TGTGCCAGCAGCTTGTCCGTTGCGGAGACCCAGTACTTC.

The chain has TRBV18 and TRBJ1-2; D is unresolved. Between the trimmed V and J ends, which lost 3 bases and 4 bases, there was a span of 12 bases. CDR1 is KGHSH, CDR2 LQKENI, per germline. This CDR3 has 14 amino acids. CDR3 residues: CASSPEARGYGYTF. Here the CDR3 DNA reads TGTGCCAGCTCACCGGAGGCACGAGGCTATGGCTACACCTTC.

The chain is built from TRBV5-1 and TRBJ2-5, with 7 bases fitting TRBD2. The CDR3 covers 15 residues. Germline CDR1 and CDR2: SGHRS and YFSETQ. V shed 4 bases, J shed 5 bases, and the junction held 11 bases outside the gene matches. CDR3 sequence reads: CASSRTILAIETQYF. As DNA, the CDR3 is TGCGCCAGCAGCCGGACAATACTAGCGATCGAGACCCAGTACTTC.

A note on this clone: Distinct nucleotide sequences in the sample also encode this CDR3. The chain links TRBV6-5 to TRBJ1-5; 7 bases agree with TRBD1. Germline CDR1 is MNHEY and CDR2 is SVGAGI. The CDR3 is 14 residues long. With V trimmed by 6 bases and J by 7 bases, 9 bases remained unmatched. The CDR3 bases are TGTGCCAGCAGCTACCGACAGGGAGGGCAGCCCCAGCATTTT. Residues: CASSYRQGGQPQHF.

The rearrangement uses TRBV4-1 and TRBJ1-2; 9 nucleotides agree with TRBD1. The V gene end was trimmed by 2 bases and the J gene end by 4 bases; junction bases not matched to a gene: 5. Germline values: CDR1 MGHRA, CDR2 YSYEKL. The CDR3 sequence is 15 residues long. The CDR3 coding sequence is TGCGCCAGCAGCCAACCGGGACAGGGAAGCTATGGCTACACCTTC. Amino acids: CASSQPGQGSYGYTF.

This clone has a handful of counts. The chain joins TRBV5-1 to TRBJ2-3; no clear D. Looked up from germline, CDR1 is SGHRS and CDR2 is YFSETQ. The CDR3 has 15 amino acids. Trimming pared 4 bases from V and 2 bases from J, leaving 14 bases between. The CDR3 DNA reads as TGCGCCAGCAGCGGAAGGGCCAGATCCACAGATACGCAGTATTTT. Protein product: CASSGRARSTDTQYF.

The chain links TRBV7-9 to TRBJ2-5; a weak D match, TRBD2 (6 bases). V gave up 4 bases and J gave up 4 bases, with 16 bases separating them. CDR1 and CDR2 (germline): SEHNR, FQNEAQ (reference sequence). CDR3 length: 15 amino acids. The CDR3 DNA sequence: TGTGCCAGCAGCTCAGGACCCGGGGGAGTAGAGACCCAGTACTTC. It yields the protein CASSSGPGGVETQYF.

The chain links TRBV6-1 to TRBJ1-1; TRBD1 is a possible D gene (6 bases). The CDR3 consists of 13 residues. V was shortened by 9 bases and J by 0 bases, with 11 bases between the two germline ends. Per the germline V gene, CDR1 is MNHNS and CDR2 is SASEGT. The CDR3 region has the DNA TGTGCCAGTAAGCAGGGGATGAACACTGAAGCTTTCTTT. Its translation: CASKQGMNTEAFF.

The J gene is TRBJ2-7, the V gene TRBV2; 8 bases align to TRBD1. CDR1 SNHLY and CDR2 FYNNEI come from the germline V gene. The junction had 7 bases not matched to a gene; V was cut back by 8 bases and J by 1 base. This CDR3 is 14 amino acids long. CDR3 amino acids: CASRMGTGSYEQYF. For the CDR3, the DNA is TGTGCCAGCCGAATGGGGACAGGTTCCTACGAGCAGTACTTC.

The chain joins TRBV7-2 to TRBJ2-5, with no clear D. The V gene lost 3 bases and the J gene lost 2 bases, with 7 bases spanning the gap. This CDR3 spans 13 amino acids. Germline V gene sequence: CDR1 SGHTA, CDR2 FQGNSA. The chain's CDR3 is CASSFTIQETQYF. In nucleotides, the CDR3 is TGTGCCAGCAGCTTTACTATTCAAGAGACCCAGTACTTC. Based on the CDR3 plus reference TRBV7-2 and TRBJ2-5, the full variable domain is GAGVSQSPSNKVTEKGKDVELRCDPISGHTALYWYRQSLGQGLEFLIYFQGNSAPDKSGLPSDRFSAERTGGSVSTLTIQRTQQEDSAVYLCASSFTIQETQYFGPGTRLLVL.

The chain recombines TRBV2 with TRBJ1-6; 10 nucleotides match TRBD1. Trimming took 7 bases from V and 14 from J; bases not matched to a gene: 17. The CDR3 loop spans 16 amino acids. Germline-derived CDR1 and CDR2 are SNHLY and FYNNEI. CDR3 region: CASIGGQGTAKRTLHF. CDR3 in DNA: TGTGCCAGCATTGGGGGACAGGGGACGGCGAAAAGGACCCTCCACTTT. Complete variable domain (other parts from reference TRBV2 and TRBJ1-6): EPEVTQTPSHQVTQMGQEVILRCVPISNHLYFYWYRQILGQKVEFLVSFYNNEISEKSEIFDDQFSVERPDGSNFTLKIRSTKLEDSAMYFCASIGGQGTAKRTLHFGNGTRLTVT.

The chain joins TRBV7-9 to TRBJ2-6; D is unresolved. CDR3 size: 15 residues. V dropped 4 bases and J dropped 0 bases, with 7 bases sitting between them. CDR1 is SEHNR, CDR2 FQNEAQ, per germline (reference sequence). Here the CDR3 reads CASSWYTSGANVLTF. In nucleotides, the CDR3 is TGTGCCAGCAGCTGGTATACCTCTGGGGCCAACGTCCTGACTTTC.

The chain has TRBV5-1 and TRBJ1-3; D remains unclear. V was pared by 2 bases and J by 0 bases, with 12 bases between. CDR3 length equals 16 residues. CDR1 is SGHRS, CDR2 YFSETQ, per germline. CDR3 amino acids: CASSFDHLYSGNTIYF. The CDR3, as DNA: TGCGCCAGCAGCTTCGATCACCTATACTCTGGAAACACCATATATTTT.

This chain uses TRBV5-6 with TRBJ1-1; unclear D gene. The CDR3 consists of 13 residues. V was clipped by 4 bases and J by 1 base, with 8 bases between them. Germline V lookup: CDR1 SGHDT, CDR2 YYEEEE. Written as DNA, the CDR3 is TGTGCCAGCAGCGTCGACTCGAACACTGAAGCTTTCTTT. Translating it yields CASSVDSNTEAFF.

The V call is TRBV5-6, the J call TRBJ1-6, with D tentatively TRBD1 (5 bases). V was shortened by 3 bases and J by 7 bases, with 17 bases between the two germline ends. CDR3 length: 16 amino acids. Germline CDR1 is SGHDT and CDR2 is YYEEEE. The CDR3 loop reads CASSYPQGAGNSPLHF. The CDR3 DNA sequence: TGTGCCAGCAGCTATCCCCAGGGAGCGGGGAATTCACCCCTCCACTTT.